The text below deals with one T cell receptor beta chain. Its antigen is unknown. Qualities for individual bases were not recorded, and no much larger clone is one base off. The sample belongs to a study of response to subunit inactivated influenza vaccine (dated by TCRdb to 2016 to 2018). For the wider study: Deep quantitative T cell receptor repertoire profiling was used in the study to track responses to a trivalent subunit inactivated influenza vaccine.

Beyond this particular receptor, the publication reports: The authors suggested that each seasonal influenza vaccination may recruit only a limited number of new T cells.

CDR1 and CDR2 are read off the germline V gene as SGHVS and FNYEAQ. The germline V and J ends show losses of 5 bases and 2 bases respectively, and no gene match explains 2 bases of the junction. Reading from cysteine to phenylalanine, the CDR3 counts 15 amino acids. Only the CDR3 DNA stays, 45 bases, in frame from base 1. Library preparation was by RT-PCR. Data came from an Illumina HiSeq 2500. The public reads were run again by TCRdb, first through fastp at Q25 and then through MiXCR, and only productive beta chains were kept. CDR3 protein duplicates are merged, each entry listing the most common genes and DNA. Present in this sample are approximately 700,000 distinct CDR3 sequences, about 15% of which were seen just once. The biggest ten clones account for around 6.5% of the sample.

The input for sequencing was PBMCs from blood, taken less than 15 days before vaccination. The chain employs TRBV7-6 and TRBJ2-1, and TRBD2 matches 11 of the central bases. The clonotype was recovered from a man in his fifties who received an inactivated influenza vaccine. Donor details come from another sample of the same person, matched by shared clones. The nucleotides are TGTGCCAGCAGCGAGACTAGCGGGACCTACAATGAGCAGTTCTTC. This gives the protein CASSETSGTYNEQFF.